These T cell receptor beta chains were read from a single sample in a study of blood T cell repertoires in COVID-19. Profiled with immunoSEQ multiplex PCR; TCRdb holds only in-frame clones, not every one. The sample carries about 75,000 clones, more than 65% recorded once. The sequenced sample was peripheral blood. Receptors originate from a woman aged 45-59 years with acute or convalescent COVID-19. Both conserved end residues are part of each CDR3. A D gene is named only where the DNA matches it firmly.

TRBJ2-5	.	TRBV2	CASSGGLIQETQYF
TRBJ1-6	.	TRBV4-1	CASSQGTANNSPLHF
TRBJ2-7	.	TRBV11-3	CASSLDGHNEQYF
TRBJ2-3	TRBD2	TRBV28	CASSTPGLAGYGTDTQYF
TRBJ2-2	TRBD2	TRBV19	CASSSIQRESANTGELFF
TRBJ2-7	.	TRBV29-1	CSVNRDPYEQYF
TRBJ1-5	.	TRBV19	CASQTGDSNQPQHF
TRBJ1-6	TRBD1	TRBV3-1/TRBV3-2	CASSQGQGNSPLHF
TRBJ2-2	TRBD2	TRBV4-3	CASSQDLASGSSNTGELFF
TRBJ1-1	.	TRBV7-3	CASKSTGSPNTEAFF
TRBJ2-5	TRBD1	TRBV5-8	CASSSTGTGILREETQYF
TRBJ1-3	.	TRBV7-2	CASSLVGGGNTIYF
TRBJ2-1	TRBD1	TRBV27	CASSSTGLYNEQFF
TRBJ2-5	TRBD1	TRBV2	CASSLDRVKGETQYF
TRBJ2-3	.	TRBV15	CATSRDPTDTQYF
TRBJ2-2	TRBD2	TRBV19	CASSPLTGGRTGELFF
TRBJ1-5	.	TRBV28	CASRPGRRNQPQHF
TRBJ2-7	TRBD2	TRBV30	CAWRRLAGREQYF
TRBJ2-5	TRBD2	TRBV2	CASTGTSQETQYF
TRBJ1-1	.	TRBV29-1	CSVDPLGLNTEAFF
TRBJ2-1	TRBD2	TRBV19	CASSITGLAGGGAYNEQFF
TRBJ1-4	.	TRBV19	CASSSEGGFREKLFF
TRBJ1-1	.	TRBV12-3/TRBV12-4	CASSPTGHTEAFF
TRBJ2-1	TRBD1	TRBV6-4	CASSDLQGDNEQFF
TRBJ2-5	TRBD1	TRBV5-8	CASSPSDRRQETQYF
TRBJ2-1	.	TRBV2	CASSASLQYEQFF
TRBJ2-3	TRBD1	TRBV2	CASIPDRGRAHNTQYF
TRBJ2-5	TRBD2	TRBV7-2	CASSPELAGGGTQYF
TRBJ2-7	.	TRBV9	CASSVGGGIEQYF
TRBJ2-7	.	TRBV13	CASSLGPSLPEQYF
TRBJ2-1	TRBD2	TRBV11-3	CASSLVLAGEQFF
TRBJ2-1	.	TRBV7-8	CASSSGSGYNEQFF
TRBJ2-2	TRBD2	TRBV7-3	CASSPMAGATTGELFF
TRBJ2-7	.	TRBV7-2	CASSLRGSYEQYF
TRBJ2-7	TRBD2	TRBV28	CASSTPVAGATYEQYF
TRBJ2-1	.	TRBV19	CASMDTARRGNEQFF
TRBJ2-6	.	TRBV5-1	CASSPAEGAGSGANVLTF
TRBJ2-1	.	TRBV4-2	CASSQVRGPINPNPNEQFF